The subject of this entry is one T cell receptor beta chain. This sample is drawn from a study of blood T cell repertoires in COVID-19. The table came from immunoSEQ multiplex PCR; TCRdb's copy has only in-frame clones and leaves some out. The sample comprises 210,000 or so clones, about four fifths of which are singletons, and 7.5% to 9% rests with the top ten. The CDR3 is 13 residues long. Trimming stripped 5 bases from V and 10 bases from J, with 12 bases between. CDR1 SEHNR and CDR2 FQNEAQ come from the germline V gene (reference sequence). This clonotype originated in a woman aged 80 or older with COVID-19, enrolled during active disease. The sequenced material came from peripheral blood. The chain joins TRBV7-9 to TRBJ1-6; D gene unclear. The CDR3 spells CASSPLLGSPLHF. The CDR3 bases are TGTGCCAGCAGCCCACTACTTGGGTCACCCCTCCACTTT. Full variable domain (outside the CDR3, taken from reference TRBV7-9 and TRBJ1-6): DTGVSQNPRHKITKRGQNVTFRCDPISEHNRLYWYRQTLGQGPEFLTYFQNEAQLEKSRLLSDRFSAERPKGSFSTLEIQRTEQGDSAMYLCASSPLLGSPLHFGNGTRLTVT.